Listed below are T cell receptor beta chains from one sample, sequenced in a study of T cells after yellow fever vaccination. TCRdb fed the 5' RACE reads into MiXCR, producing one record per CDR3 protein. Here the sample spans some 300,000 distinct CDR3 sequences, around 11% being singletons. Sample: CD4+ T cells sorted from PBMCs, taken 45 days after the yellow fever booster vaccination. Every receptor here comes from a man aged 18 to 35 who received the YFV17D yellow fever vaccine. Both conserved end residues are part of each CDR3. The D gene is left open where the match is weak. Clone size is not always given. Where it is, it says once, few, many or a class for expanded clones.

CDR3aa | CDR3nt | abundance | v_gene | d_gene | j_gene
CASSLESGGTRVYGYTF | TGTGCCAGCAGCTTAGAGTCGGGCGGCACCCGTGTCTATGGCTACACCTTC | . | TRBV7-8 | . | TRBJ1-2
CASSHVDRGNYGYTF | TGTGCCAGCAGCCATGTGGACAGAGGGAACTATGGCTACACCTTC | . | TRBV5-4 | . | TRBJ1-2
CASSLGDRSTDTQYF | TGCGCCAGCAGCTTAGGGGACAGGAGCACAGATACGCAGTATTTT | few | TRBV5-1 | TRBD1 | TRBJ2-3
CSARQAGSYNSPLHF | TGCAGTGCAAGACAGGCCGGCTCCTATAATTCACCCCTCCACTTT | few | TRBV20-1 | . | TRBJ1-6
CSARDGGRYETNEKLFF | TGCAGTGCTAGAGATGGGGGGCGGTACGAGACTAATGAAAAACTGTTTTTT | . | TRBV20-1 | . | TRBJ1-4
CASRQDRGGEQYF | TGTGCCAGCAGACAGGACAGGGGAGGCGAGCAGTACTTC | . | TRBV6-5 | TRBD1 | TRBJ2-7
CAGRQSDGNEQFF | TGTGCCGGCAGACAGTCGGACGGGAATGAGCAGTTCTTC | few | TRBV12-3/TRBV12-4 | . | TRBJ2-1
CASSHLAQGYEQYF | TGCGCCAGCAGCCATTTGGCCCAGGGCTACGAGCAGTACTTC | . | TRBV5-1 | . | TRBJ2-7
CASSGRLAIQETQYF | TGTGCCAGCAGCGGAAGACTAGCGATCCAAGAGACCCAGTACTTC | few | TRBV5-5 | TRBD2 | TRBJ2-5
CAWYWDFTDTQYF | TGTGCCTGGTACTGGGATTTCACAGATACGCAGTATTTT | few | TRBV30 | . | TRBJ2-3
CASSYTVQGEQYF | TGTGCCAGCAGTTACACAGTACAGGGAGAGCAGTACTTC | . | TRBV6-2/TRBV6-3 | . | TRBJ2-7
CASSQDPAGAAYEQYF | TGTGCCAGCAGCCAAGATCCGGCGGGGGCTGCCTACGAGCAGTACTTC | few | TRBV3-1 | . | TRBJ2-7
CASSVASGGTDTQYF | TGTGCCAGCAGCGTAGCTAGCGGGGGCACAGATACGCAGTATTTT | . | TRBV9 | TRBD2 | TRBJ2-3
CASSPGGTSSYEQYF | TGCGCCAGCAGCCCGGGGGGCACGAGCTCCTACGAGCAGTACTTC | many | TRBV5-1 | . | TRBJ2-7
CASSKELSSYNEQFF | TGTGCCAGCAGTAAGGAGTTGAGCTCCTACAATGAGCAGTTCTTC | . | TRBV6-6 | . | TRBJ2-1
CASSLRDRGGEQYF | TGCGCCAGCAGCTTGCGGGACAGGGGAGGCGAGCAGTACTTC | many | TRBV5-1 | TRBD1 | TRBJ2-7
CASSIQVGAEAFF | TGTGCCAGTAGTATACAGGTTGGAGCTGAAGCTTTCTTT | few | TRBV19 | . | TRBJ1-1
CATSRGRGSLLNTGELFF | TGTGCCACCAGCAGAGGCCGGGGCAGTCTTCTGAACACCGGGGAGCTGTTTTTT | few | TRBV15 | . | TRBJ2-2
CASSSLGADTQYF | TGTGCCAGCAGCTCCCTCGGGGCAGATACGCAGTATTTT | . | TRBV7-7 | . | TRBJ2-3